The 22 T cell receptor beta chains below all came from one sample that was sequenced in a study of blood T cell repertoires in COVID-19. Data came from immunoSEQ multiplex PCR; TCRdb stores just in-frame clones and leaves some out. The table records 130,000 to 150,000 clones, around 84% of them present only once. Sequencing used PBMCs or T cells enriched from blood (not recorded which). The receptors were sampled from a woman aged 45 to 65 who had been exposed to COVID-19.

As for this clone: One end of the junction fails to match germline, which may point to a read error. The chain employs TRBV4-3 and TRBJ2-1, with TRBD2 identical over 10 bases. Germline V gene data show CDR1 as LGHNA and CDR2 as YSLEER. There are 15 residues in the CDR3. The CDR3 loop is CASSQASGGAFPALF. The CDR3, as DNA: TGCGCCAGCAGCCAAGCGAGCGGGGGGGCCTTCCCTGCGCTCTTC.

This clone was observed a handful of times. V and J are TRBV12-5 and TRBJ2-3; TRBD1 matches 9 bases. There are 15 residues in the CDR3. Germline-derived CDR1 and CDR2 are LGHNT and FRNRAP. The V gene end was trimmed by 4 bases and the J gene end by 6 bases; junction bases not matched to a gene: 8. The CDR3 DNA follows: TGTGCTAGTGGTTCGGGACAGGGATTTGTGGATACGCAGTATTTT. The encoded protein is CASGSGQGFVDTQYF.

The rearrangement links TRBV7-2 to TRBJ1-3; 8 bases are shared with TRBD1. V shed 6 bases and J 2 bases; nucleotides not matched to a gene: 3. Germline CDR1 and CDR2: SGHTA and FQGNSA. CDR3 length equals 14 residues. In DNA form, the CDR3 reads TGTGCCAGCAGGCCGACAGGGGCTGGAAACACCATATATTTT. It encodes CASRPTGAGNTIYF.

The CDR3 DNA reads as TGTGCCAGTAGTACTCTCTCGATGCATCTTAGAAATGAGCAGTTCTTC. Its protein is CASSTLSMHLRNEQFF. The gene calls are TRBV19 and TRBJ2-1; D remains unclear. This CDR3 is 16 amino acids long. Trimming removed 4 bases at V and 7 bases at J, with 20 bases between. CDR1 and CDR2 from the germline V gene are LNHDA and SQIVND (reference sequence).

The rearrangement joins TRBV9 to TRBJ2-1; 7 nucleotides match TRBD2. Germline-derived CDR1 and CDR2 are SGDLS and YYNGEE. This CDR3 comprises 15 residues. Losses at the gene ends were 4 bases for V and 2 bases for J; bases not matched to a gene: 6. The CDR3 nucleotides are TGTGCCAGCAGCCCAAGCGGGGTCGCCTACAATGAGCAGTTCTTC. It specifies CASSPSGVAYNEQFF.

This chain joins TRBV6-5 and TRBJ1-5; D is undetermined. The length of the CDR3 is 12 residues. Germline CDR1 and CDR2: MNHEY and SVGAGI. V lost 11 bases, J lost 7 bases, and 15 bases lay in between. CDR3 sequence: CAVAGGGQPQHF. CDR3 DNA: TGTGCCGTGGCCGGAGGCGGACAGCCCCAGCATTTT.

This chain links TRBV5-1 with TRBJ2-7; D is unresolved. CDR1 and CDR2 from the germline V gene are SGHRS and YFSETQ. Trimming removed 6 bases at V and 2 bases at J, with 15 bases between. The CDR3 covers 14 residues. This chain's CDR3 is CASTRSPLTYEQYF. CDR3 nucleotide sequence: TGCGCCAGCACTCGGTCCCCCCTGACCTACGAGCAGTACTTC.

The chain is built from TRBV20-1 and TRBJ2-2, with D possibly being TRBD1 (5 bases). Germline V gives CDR1 DFQATT, CDR2 SNEGSKA (reference sequence). V gave up 3 bases and J gave up 4 bases, with 15 bases separating them. CDR3 length: 15 residues. CDR3 protein: CSASFRQGTTGELFF. Here the CDR3 DNA reads TGCAGTGCTAGTTTTAGGCAGGGCACCACCGGGGAGCTGTTTTTT.

This clone has a handful of counts. The chain links TRBV7-2 to TRBJ2-3; 8 bases map to TRBD2. This CDR3 is built from 14 residues. CDR1 and CDR2 from the germline V gene are SGHTA and FQGNSA. The V and J ends lost 5 bases and 6 bases, in that order; junction bases with no gene match: 7. The CDR3 coding sequence is TGTGCCAGCAGCCAAGGACTAGCCGCCGATACGCAGTATTTT. Protein sequence: CASSQGLAADTQYF.

V and J are TRBV7-9 and TRBJ1-1; D uncertain. Germline assignment: CDR1 SEHNR and CDR2 FQNEAQ (reference sequence). Trimming removed 2 bases at V and 11 bases at J, with 12 bases between. The CDR3 is 12 residues long. CDR3 residues: CASSLSEGMAFF. As DNA, the CDR3 is TGTGCCAGCAGCTTAAGTGAGGGAATGGCTTTCTTT.

The chain recombines TRBV7-2 with TRBJ1-1; D is uncertain. V gave up 5 bases and J gave up 0 bases, with 10 bases separating them. Germline CDR1 reads SGHTA; CDR2 reads FQGNSA. There are 14 residues in the CDR3. In DNA, the CDR3 is TGTGCCAGCAGCCACAGAGAGATGAACACTGAAGCTTTCTTT. It translates to CASSHREMNTEAFF.

The chain is built from TRBV4-1 and TRBJ2-5; 10 nucleotides agree with TRBD2. V shed 0 bases, J shed 5 bases, and the junction held 12 bases outside the gene matches. This CDR3 spans 18 amino acids. CDR1 and CDR2 (germline): MGHRA, YSYEKL. CDR3 sequence: CASSQDQRLAGVGETQYF. CDR3 coding DNA: TGCGCCAGCAGCCAAGATCAGAGGCTAGCGGGGGTGGGGGAGACCCAGTACTTC.

The rearrangement joins TRBV24-1 to TRBJ2-5; the match to TRBD2 covers 7 bases. Germline CDR1 reads KGHDR; CDR2 reads SFDVKD. V trimming: 6 bases; J trimming: 5 bases; junction bases outside the gene matches: 5. The CDR3 consists of 13 residues. The CDR3 protein is CATSLGGEETQYF. CDR3 nucleotide sequence: TGTGCCACCAGTCTGGGAGGGGAGGAGACCCAGTACTTC.

The V and J genes are TRBV10-1 and TRBJ2-1; D ambiguous. Germline-derived CDR1 and CDR2 are WNHNN and SYGVQD (reference sequence). CDR3 length: 11 residues. V was pared by 3 bases and J by 7 bases, with 4 bases between. Here the CDR3 DNA reads TGCGCCAGCAGTGATCTGAATGAGCAGTTCTTC. Translating gives CASSDLNEQFF.

This chain links TRBV19 with TRBJ1-1; 7 nucleotides align to TRBD1. Germline CDR1 reads LNHDA; CDR2 reads SQIVND (reference sequence). The CDR3 loop spans 16 amino acids. The V segment lost 2 bases and the J segment 0 bases; nucleotides outside the gene matches: 6. Here the CDR3 DNA reads TGTGCCAGTAGTATAAGGGCGGGGACAGTGAACACTGAAGCTTTCTTT. This translates into CASSIRAGTVNTEAFF.

The chain recombines TRBV5-1 with TRBJ2-1, with D hard to call. The CDR3 covers 14 residues. Trimming left V 0 bases short and J 0 bases short, with 4 bases between. Looked up from germline, CDR1 is SGHRS and CDR2 is YFSETQ. The CDR3 reads CASSLGSSYNEQFF. For the CDR3, the DNA is TGCGCCAGCAGCTTGGGGAGCTCCTACAATGAGCAGTTCTTC.

The V gene is TRBV11-3, the J gene TRBJ2-1, with D maybe TRBD1 (5 bases). The length of the CDR3 is 14 residues. V dropped 3 bases and J dropped 10 bases, with 16 bases sitting between them. Germline V lookup: CDR1 SGHNT, CDR2 YENEEA. The DNA for the CDR3 is TGTGCCAGCAGCTTTGGGGCAGGGAAGGGAGAGCAGTTCTTC. Encoded protein: CASSFGAGKGEQFF. The variable domain in full, completed from reference TRBV11-3 and TRBJ2-1, reads EAGVVQSPRYKIIEKKQPVAFWCNPISGHNTLYWYLQNLGQGPELLIRYENEEAVDDSQLPKDRFSAERLKGVDSTLKIQPAELGDSAVYLCASSFGAGKGEQFFGPGTRLTVL.

V usage is TRBV5-4 and J usage is TRBJ2-1; weak D call: TRBD1 (7 bases). This CDR3 comprises 14 residues. V gave up 4 bases and J gave up 2 bases, with 10 bases separating them. Germline V gene lookup returns CDR1 SGHNT and CDR2 YYREEE (reference sequence). CDR3 sequence (DNA): TGTGCCAGCAGCCAGGGGGGCGCCTACAATGAGCAGTTCTTC. Amino acids: CASSQGGAYNEQFF.

CDR3 sequence: CASSYINSPLHF. In nucleotides, the CDR3 is TGTGCCAGCAGTTATATTAATTCACCCCTCCACTTT. The chain combines TRBV6-2 or TRBV6-3 with TRBJ1-6; D remains unclear. The CDR3 is made up of 12 amino acids. V dropped 3 bases and J dropped 6 bases, with 3 bases sitting between them. Looked up from germline, CDR1 is MNHEY and CDR2 is SVGEGT.

The chain combines TRBV9 with TRBJ1-2; tentative D call: TRBD1 (5 bases). Germline V gene sequence: CDR1 SGDLS, CDR2 YYNGEE. The CDR3 is made up of 14 amino acids. Deletions cut 0 bases from V and 5 bases from J, with 11 bases between. CDR3: CASSVGTGGYGYTF. CDR3 bases: TGTGCCAGCAGCGTAGGTACAGGTGGTTATGGCTACACCTTC.

This chain connects TRBV4-3 to TRBJ2-7; 7 bases match TRBD1. The CDR3 is 16 residues long. CDR1 is LGHNA and CDR2 is YSLEER in the germline V gene. V was clipped by 5 bases and J by 3 bases; unmatched bases: 13. As DNA, the CDR3 is TGCGCCAGCAGCACCTTGACAGGGAAATTGGGCTACGAGCAGTACTTC. Translating it yields CASSTLTGKLGYEQYF.

This clone was seen once. The V call is TRBV29-1, the J call TRBJ2-7; 11 nucleotides align to TRBD1. This CDR3 has 13 amino acids. CDR1 SQVTM and CDR2 ANQGSEA come from the germline V gene. The J segment lost 4 bases and the V segment lost 3 bases, leaving 2 bases of the junction unmatched. DNA for the CDR3: TGCAGCGTTGAGGGACAGGGGGTGTACGAGCAGTACTTC. Translating it yields CSVEGQGVYEQYF.